This T cell receptor (beta chain) comes out of a study of beta chain features in type 1 diabetes. This CDR3 has 14 amino acids. Germline loops: CDR1 MNHNY, CDR2 SVGAGI (reference sequence). Trimming cost V 5 bases and J 3 bases; bases outside gene matches: 7. This clone came up once. Its antigen is still unknown. In all sorted populations, purity surpassed 95%. Every isolated RNA sample was fully reverse transcribed, so sequencing captured expressed TCRB transcripts. TCRdb's table, derived via immunoSEQ multiplex PCR, lists solely in-frame clones and lacks some. This table has fewer than 400,000 clones, 6.5% to 10% appearing once. Study results and limitations: Whatever favoring of shorter templates PCR might show would apply equally to patients and controls.

This receptor was obtained from a woman younger than 35 in good health. The chain uses TRBV6-6 and TRBJ2-7, with TRBD1 identical over 7 bases. The specimen sequenced was central memory CD4+ T cells from blood. CDR3 sequence (DNA): TGTGCCAGCAGTCCTGGACAGGAGATCTACGAGCAGTACTTC. It is translated as CASSPGQEIYEQYF.